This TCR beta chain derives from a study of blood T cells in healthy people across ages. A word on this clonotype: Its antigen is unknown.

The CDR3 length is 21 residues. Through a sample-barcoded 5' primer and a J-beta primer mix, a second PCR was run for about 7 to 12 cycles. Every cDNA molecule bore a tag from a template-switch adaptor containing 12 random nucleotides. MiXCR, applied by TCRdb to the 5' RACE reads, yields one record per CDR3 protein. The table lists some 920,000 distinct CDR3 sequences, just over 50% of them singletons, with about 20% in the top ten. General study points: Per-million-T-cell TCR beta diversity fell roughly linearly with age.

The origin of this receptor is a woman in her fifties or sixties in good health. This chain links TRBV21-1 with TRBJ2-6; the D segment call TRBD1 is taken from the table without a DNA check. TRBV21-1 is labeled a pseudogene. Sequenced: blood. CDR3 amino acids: CASSEESGGDRPQPGANVLTF. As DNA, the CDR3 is TGTGCCAGCAGCGAGGAATCCGGGGGTGACAGACCTCAGCCTGGGGCCAACGTCCTGACTTTC.